This T cell receptor (beta chain) was retrieved from a study of CD8+ T cells in alopecia areata. Treatment: oral pan-JAK inhibitor, 5-10 mg twice daily. Trimming took 4 bases from V and 7 from J, leaving 16 bases between them. Germline loops: CDR1 PRHDT, CDR2 FYEKMQ (reference sequence). The CDR3 runs 14 residues. Following RNA extraction, reverse transcription yielded cDNA that acted as the sequencing template. Clones were sequenced by immunoSEQ multiplex PCR, and TCRdb holds only the in-frame ones, with some missing. The sample shows some 200,000 clones, about three fifths of them seen only once. The sequences come from CD4+ T cells sorted from blood, collected at week 4, from a patient treated with tofacitinib. The chain links TRBV13 to TRBJ2-5; D assignment may be TRBD1 or TRBD2 (5 bases each). The origin of this receptor is a human donor with alopecia areata. This CDR3 is CASSSGTDTRTQYF. CDR3 nucleotides: TGTGCCAGCAGCTCAGGGACGGACACGAGGACCCAGTACTTC.